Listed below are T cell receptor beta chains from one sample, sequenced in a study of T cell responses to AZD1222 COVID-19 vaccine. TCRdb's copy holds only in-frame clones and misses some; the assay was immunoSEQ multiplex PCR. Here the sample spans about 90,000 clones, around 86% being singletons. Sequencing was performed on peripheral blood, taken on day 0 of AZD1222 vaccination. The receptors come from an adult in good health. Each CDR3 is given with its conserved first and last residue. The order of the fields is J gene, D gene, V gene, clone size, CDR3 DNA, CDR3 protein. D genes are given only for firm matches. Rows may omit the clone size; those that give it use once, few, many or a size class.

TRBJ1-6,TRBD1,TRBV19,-,TGTGCCAGTAGTGGACAGGCGGAGGGTAGTTCACCCCTCCACTTT,CASSGQAEGSSPLHF
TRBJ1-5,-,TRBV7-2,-,TGTGCCAGCAGCTTAGATGGCATGGGGCTAGGGCCCCAGCATTTT,CASSLDGMGLGPQHF
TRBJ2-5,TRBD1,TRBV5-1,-,TGCGCCAGCAGCCGATGGGACAGCCAAGAGACCCAGTACTTC,CASSRWDSQETQYF
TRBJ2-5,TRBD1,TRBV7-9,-,TGTGCCAGCAGGTTAGACAGGGGCCAAGAGACCCAGTACTTC,CASRLDRGQETQYF
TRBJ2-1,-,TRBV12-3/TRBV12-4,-,TGTGCCAGCAGAAGAGGGCCTTACAATGAGCAGTTCTTC,CASRRGPYNEQFF
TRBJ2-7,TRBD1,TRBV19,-,TGTGCCAGTGGATTTTTTTCCGGGACAGGGGGGCACGAGCAGTACTTC,CASGFFSGTGGHEQYF
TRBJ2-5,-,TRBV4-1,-,TGCGCCAGCAGTCACGTAGGTTGGGAGACCCAGTACTTC,CASSHVGWETQYF
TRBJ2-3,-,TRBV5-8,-,TGTGCCAGCAGCTTCAGGGAAGATACGCAGTATTTT,CASSFREDTQYF
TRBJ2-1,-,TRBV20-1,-,TGCAGTGTCTTTGAGCGGTTCTTC,CSVFERFF
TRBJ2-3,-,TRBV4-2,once,TGTGCCAGCAGCCAAGATCACGTTGGGGGCACAGATACGCAGTATTTT,CASSQDHVGGTDTQYF
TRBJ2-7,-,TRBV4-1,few,TGCGCCAGCAGCCAAGCTGACAGCGCCTACGAGCAGTACTTC,CASSQADSAYEQYF
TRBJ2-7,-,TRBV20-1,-,TGCAGTGCTAGGATTTACGAGCAGTACTTC,CSARIYEQYF
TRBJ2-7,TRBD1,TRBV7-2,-,TGTGCCAGCAGCCGCGACAGGGGCTACGAGCAGTACTTC,CASSRDRGYEQYF
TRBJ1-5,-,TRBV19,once,TGTGCCAGTAGTATAAAGGGACTGGACAATCAGCCCCAGCATTTT,CASSIKGLDNQPQHF
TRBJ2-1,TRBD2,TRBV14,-,TGTGCCAGCAGGCCTAGCGGGACAAGCTCCTACAATGAGCAGTTCTTC,CASRPSGTSSYNEQFF
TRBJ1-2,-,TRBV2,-,TGTGCCAGCAGTGGGGAGTTTCGCTACACCTTC,CASSGEFRYTF
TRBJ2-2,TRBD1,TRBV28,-,TGTGCCAGCAGGACCTCAGGACAGGGGGCCGGGGAGCTGTTTTTT,CASRTSGQGAGELFF
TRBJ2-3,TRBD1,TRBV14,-,TGTGCCAGCAGCCAAGCGTTGGGACAGCCTTTCACAGATACGCAGTATTTT,CASSQALGQPFTDTQYF
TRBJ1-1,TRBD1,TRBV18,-,TGTGCCAGCTCACCCCGGGACAGGGGAGAAGGCACTGAAGCTTTCTTT,CASSPRDRGEGTEAFF
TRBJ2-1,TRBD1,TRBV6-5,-,TGTGCCAGCAGGCGCACCGGGACAGGGGTCGATGAGCAGTTCTTC,CASRRTGTGVDEQFF
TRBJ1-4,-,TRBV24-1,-,TGTGCCACCGGGGCGCGGGGGAATGAAAAACTGTTTTTT,CATGARGNEKLFF
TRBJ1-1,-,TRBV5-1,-,TGCGCCAGCAGCCCAGTCGATCAAGGTAACACTGAAGCTTTCTTT,CASSPVDQGNTEAFF
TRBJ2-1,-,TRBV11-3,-,TGTGCCAGCAGCTTAGATACCCGGCAGGGGGGGTACAATGAGCAGTTCTTC,CASSLDTRQGGYNEQFF
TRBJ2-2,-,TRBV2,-,TGTGCCAGCAGTGAACAGCACAACACCGGGGAGCTGTTTTTT,CASSEQHNTGELFF
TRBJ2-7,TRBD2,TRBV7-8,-,TGTGCCAGCAGCCCGGGAATCAAGGGACTAGCGAGGGAGCAGTACTTC,CASSPGIKGLAREQYF
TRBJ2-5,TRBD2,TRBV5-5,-,TGTGCCAGCAGCTTGGGACTAGCGGGGGGAGAGACCCAGTACTTC,CASSLGLAGGETQYF
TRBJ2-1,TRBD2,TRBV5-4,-,TGTGCCAGCAGCTTAGGATCGGGACTATACAATGAGCAGTTCTTC,CASSLGSGLYNEQFF